The rows below give T cell receptor beta chains drawn from one sample of a study of T cells in Graves' hyperthyroidism and ophthalmopathy. TCRdb independently ran MiXCR on the multiplex PCR reads; one entry per CDR3 protein. Of roughly 100,000 distinct CDR3 sequences listed, about half were seen once; the top ten hold roughly 24%. Sequencing was carried out using blood. The receptors were sampled from a man in his forties with Graves' hyperthyroidism. CDR3s include the opening cysteine and the closing phenylalanine or tryptophan. D genes are given only for firm matches. The listing skips clone size in some rows; elsewhere it reads once, few, many or a size class.

v_gene	j_gene	d_gene	len	abundance	CDR3aa	CDR3nt
TRBV20-1	TRBJ2-1	TRBD2	14	many	CSAVLALSYNEQFF	TGCAGTGCAGTACTAGCGCTCTCCTACAATGAGCAGTTCTTC
TRBV12-3/TRBV12-4	TRBJ2-2	NA	14	NA	CASSFGSGTGELFF	TGTGCCAGCAGTTTCGGGAGTGGCACCGGGGAGCTGTTTTTT
TRBV24-1	TRBJ1-5	NA	13	NA	CATSEGFGQPQHF	TGTGCCACCAGTGAAGGATTTGGACAGCCCCAGCATTTT
TRBV12-3/TRBV12-4	TRBJ2-7	TRBD2	11	NA	CASSAGVEQYF	TGTGCCAGCAGTGCGGGGGTCGAGCAGTACTTC
TRBV5-1	TRBJ2-3	TRBD2	15	many	CASSLLAGVTDTQYF	TGTGCCAGCAGCTTACTAGCGGGAGTAACAGATACGCAGTATTTT
TRBV3-1	TRBJ1-1	NA	14	many	CASSHPQVPTEAFF	TGTGCCAGCAGCCACCCGCAGGTCCCAACTGAAGCTTTCTTT
TRBV2	TRBJ1-2	TRBD1	14	NA	CARVTTMGQYGYTF	TGTGCTAGAGTCACTACCATGGGACAGTACGGCTACACCTTC
TRBV24-1	TRBJ1-2	NA	11	NA	CATSEGTAITF	TGTGCCACCAGTGAAGGGACGGCCATAACCTTC
TRBV6-1	TRBJ1-2	NA	15	NA	CASSELAGGGSGYTF	TGTGCCAGCAGTGAATTGGCGGGGGGCGGGAGTGGCTACACCTTC
TRBV6-6	TRBJ1-2	NA	12	NA	CGSKGGDYGYTF	TGTGGCAGCAAAGGTGGGGACTATGGCTACACCTTT
TRBV2	TRBJ1-1	NA	13	once	CASTPRANTEAFF	TGCGCCAGCACCCCACGGGCGAACACTGAAGCTTTCTTT
TRBV7-3	TRBJ2-3	NA	17	NA	CASNLGAGLATTDTQYF	TGTGCCAGCAACTTGGGTGCAGGGCTTGCGACGACAGATACGCAGTATTTT
TRBV20-1	TRBJ2-1	TRBD1	13	many	CSAMDRSYNEQFF	TGCAGTGCTATGGACAGGTCCTACAATGAGCAGTTCTTC
TRBV2	TRBJ2-1	NA	17	NA	CASSEVGAGGFYNEQFF	TGTGCCAGCAGTGAGGTGGGGGCAGGGGGGTTCTACAATGAGCAGTTCTTC
TRBV19	TRBJ1-2	NA	14	NA	CATPSGASVGGYTF	TGTGCCACCCCTAGTGGCGCCTCAGTGGGGGGCTACACCTTC
TRBV4-1	TRBJ2-5	TRBD1	14	many	CASSQSGQTETQYF	TGCGCCAGCAGCCAGTCGGGACAGACAGAGACCCAGTACTTC
TRBV12-3/TRBV12-4	TRBJ2-7	TRBD2	14	NA	CASSWTSGRYEQYF	TGTGCCAGCAGCTGGACTAGCGGGAGGTACGAGCAGTACTTC
TRBV19	TRBJ1-5	TRBD1	14	NA	CASKADRWQPPQHF	TGTGCCAGTAAGGCGGACAGGTGGCAACCGCCCCAGCATTTT
TRBV20-1	TRBJ2-3	TRBD1	14	NA	CSATTGLDTDTQYF	TGCAGTGCTACGACAGGGCTAGATACAGATACGCAGTATTTT
TRBV7-2	TRBJ1-2	NA	14	NA	CASSKAPDNYGYTF	TGTGCCAGCAGTAAAGCGCCAGACAACTATGGCTACACCTTC
TRBV20-1	TRBJ2-1	NA	15	once	CSATQGTGLGNEQFF	TGCAGTGCTACCCAGGGCACAGGTCTCGGCAATGAGCAGTTCTTC
TRBV6-6	TRBJ2-6	NA	18	NA	CASSKSIAGYSGANVLTF	TGTGCCAGCAGTAAGTCGATTGCAGGCTACTCTGGGGCCAACGTCCTGACTTTC
TRBV11-3	TRBJ2-7	TRBD2	15	NA	CASSVSSGGSYEQYF	TGTGCCAGCAGCGTTTCTAGCGGGGGGTCCTACGAGCAGTACTTC
TRBV20-1	TRBJ1-2	NA	12	many	CSARPDINSYTF	TGCAGTGCTAGACCCGATATAAATAGCTACACCTTC
TRBV30	TRBJ1-6	TRBD1	14	few	CAWSGRQGNSPLHF	TGTGCCTGGAGTGGAAGACAGGGTAATTCACCCCTCCACTTT
TRBV20-1	TRBJ1-5	TRBD1	12	many	CSVRGQGQPQHF	TGCAGTGTCAGGGGGCAAGGTCAGCCCCAGCATTTT
TRBV5-6	TRBJ2-3	TRBD1	14	many	CASSPDRGTDTQYF	TGTGCCAGCAGCCCCGACAGGGGGACAGATACGCAGTATTTT
TRBV2	TRBJ1-5	NA	13	NA	CASGDVPNRPQHF	TGTGCCAGTGGAGATGTGCCCAATCGGCCCCAGCATTTT
TRBV5-6	TRBJ1-1	NA	14	few	CASTTHRPPQEAFF	TGTGCCAGCACCACTCATAGGCCACCTCAAGAAGCTTTCTTT
TRBV20-1	TRBJ1-1	NA	13	NA	CSSLRDTNTEAFF	TGCAGCTCCCTCCGGGACACGAACACTGAAGCTTTCTTT
TRBV7-9	TRBJ2-1	TRBD2	15	NA	CASSQGSGSFNEQFF	TGTGCCAGCAGCCAAGGTAGCGGGAGTTTCAATGAGCAGTTCTTC
TRBV7-6	TRBJ2-7	TRBD2	15	NA	CASSCGSGREHGQYF	TGTGCCAGCAGCTGCGGTAGCGGGAGGGAGCACGGGCAGTACTTC
TRBV10-3	TRBJ1-2	TRBD1	14	NA	CAITPTTGVDGYTF	TGTGCCATCACCCCCACAACAGGGGTGGACGGCTACACCTTC
TRBV7-8	TRBJ2-1	TRBD1	19	NA	CASPISADRGPYHYNEQFF	TGTGCTAGCCCCATATCAGCGGACAGGGGTCCCTATCATTACAATGAGCAGTTCTTC
TRBV7-8	TRBJ1-6	NA	13	many	CASGDNRNSPLHF	TGTGCCAGCGGGGACAACCGTAATTCACCCCTCCACTTT
TRBV7-3	TRBJ2-7	TRBD2	13	NA	CASSLTGTSEQYF	TGTGCCAGCAGCTTGACCGGGACTAGCGAGCAGTACTTC
TRBV7-3	TRBJ2-2	TRBD1	16	NA	CASSQSDRVRTGELFF	TGTGCCAGCAGCCAGTCGGACAGGGTGAGGACCGGGGAGCTGTTTTTT
TRBV6-1	TRBJ1-2	NA	14	many	CASIAGKTNYGYTF	TGTGCCAGCATCGCAGGGAAAACTAACTATGGCTACACCTTC
TRBV28	TRBJ2-1	NA	16	NA	CASSLTTGIQSSQQFF	TGTGCCAGCAGTTTAACTACAGGGATTCAGTCCTCCCAGCAGTTCTTC
TRBV3-1	TRBJ1-5	NA	12	few	CASSQGYQPQHF	TGTGCCAGCAGCCAGGGTTACCAGCCCCAGCATTTT
TRBV19	TRBJ2-7	NA	15	once	CAVGEGPGIGYEQYF	TGTGCCGTCGGAGAGGGGCCGGGGATTGGATACGAGCAGTACTTC
TRBV7-9	TRBJ2-1	NA	13	many	CASSSLSWGEQFF	TGTGCCAGCAGCTCCCTTTCTTGGGGTGAGCAGTTCTTC
TRBV29-1	TRBJ1-1	NA	15	many	CSVDGGSGMNTEAFF	TGCAGCGTTGACGGGGGGTCAGGCATGAACACTGAAGCTTTCTTT
TRBV15	TRBJ2-7	TRBD2	15	many	CATSRGQRGYYEQYF	TGTGCCACCAGCAGAGGTCAGCGGGGATACTACGAGCAGTACTTC
TRBV10-3	TRBJ1-1	TRBD1	15	NA	CASSGGQGVNTEAFF	TGTGCCAGCTCAGGAGGACAGGGGGTGAACACTGAAGCTTTCTTT
TRBV29-1	TRBJ1-5	TRBD1	12	many	CSVEGQGQPQHF	TGCAGCGTTGAGGGACAGGGACAGCCCCAGCATTTT
TRBV9	TRBJ2-7	TRBD1	15	many	CASSAGDRGMYEQYF	TGTGCCAGCAGCGCCGGGGACAGGGGGATGTACGAGCAGTACTTC
TRBV11-1	TRBJ1-5	NA	15	NA	CASSFRRDGNQPQHF	TGTGCCAGCAGCTTTCGTCGGGACGGGAATCAGCCCCAGCATTTT
TRBV15	TRBJ2-7	TRBD1	14	NA	CATSRPGQPYEQYF	TGTGCCACCAGCAGGCCGGGACAGCCATACGAGCAGTACTTC
TRBV6-5	TRBJ1-6	NA	16	many	CASSYEANTYNSPLHF	TGTGCCAGCAGTTACGAGGCGAATACCTATAATTCACCCCTCCACTTT
TRBV7-9	TRBJ2-1	NA	14	NA	CASSFGGGYNEQFF	TGTGCCAGCAGCTTCGGAGGGGGCTACAATGAGCAGTTCTTC